The 26 T cell receptor beta chains listed next were all sequenced from one sample in a study of identical twins. MiXCR, run by TCRdb on the 5' RACE reads, gives a single entry per CDR3 protein. Of 300,000 to 350,000 distinct CDR3 sequences listed, 9% to 15% are singletons. The data were also submitted as part of a second study, on yellow fever vaccine responses in identical twins.

Sequencing was done on a sample of CD8+ T cells sorted from blood. Source of these receptors: a young woman in good health.

The CDR3 protein is CASSQENNYGYTF. The CDR3 DNA is TGTGCCAGCAGCCAAGAGAATAACTATGGCTACACCTTC. The J gene is TRBJ1-2, the V gene TRBV14; unclear D gene. Between the trimmed V and J ends, which lost 0 bases and 1 base, there was a span of 3 bases. The CDR3 consists of 13 residues. Germline CDR1 and CDR2: SGHDN and FVKESK.

This clonotype was seen repeatedly, ten times or more. The gene calls are TRBV12-3 or TRBV12-4 and TRBJ1-5; D might be TRBD1 (6 bases). The ends were cut back, 6 bases at V and 5 bases at J, with 14 bases in the middle. The CDR3 has 14 amino acids. The CDR3 reads CASSLGGSHQPQHF. Here the CDR3 DNA reads TGTGCCAGCAGCCTCGGGGGCAGTCATCAGCCCCAGCATTTT.

This clonotype was observed many times. This chain links TRBV5-1 with TRBJ1-2; D is unclear. The CDR3 spans 14 residues. Germline loops: CDR1 SGHRS, CDR2 YFSETQ. V lost 0 bases and J lost 5, with 11 bases in between. The CDR3 DNA reads as TGCGCCAGCAGCTTGGCGGACGGGCGGTATGGCTACACCTTC. Protein: CASSLADGRYGYTF.

V is TRBV4-1 and J is TRBJ2-5; weak D call: TRBD2 (6 bases). Germline loops: CDR1 MGHRA, CDR2 YSYEKL. The CDR3 extends over 15 amino acids. Between the trimmed V and J ends, which lost 5 bases and 2 bases, there was a span of 15 bases. The CDR3 region has the DNA TGCGCCAGCAGCTCTAGCGAAAAGGGGCAAGAGACCCAGTACTTC. This translates into CASSSSEKGQETQYF.

The chain combines TRBV28 with TRBJ2-5; D ambiguous. The CDR3 runs to 14 residues. V lost 2 bases, J lost 5 bases, and 12 bases lay in between. Germline CDR1 and CDR2: MDHEN and SYDVKM. The CDR3: CASSLTRGRETQYF. CDR3 coding DNA: TGTGCCAGCAGTTTAACCCGTGGCCGGGAGACCCAGTACTTC.

This clonotype was detected ten times or more. J is TRBJ2-1 and V is TRBV29-1; tentative D call: TRBD2 (6 bases). V was pared by 4 bases and J by 4 bases, with 17 bases between. Germline assignment: CDR1 SQVTM and CDR2 ANQGSEA. The CDR3 is made up of 15 amino acids. The CDR3 region has the DNA TGCAGCGTTGGTCTCCCGGGAGCTGCTTACAATGAGCAGTTCTTC. Translating it yields CSVGLPGAAYNEQFF.

The chain links TRBV2 to TRBJ1-1; D may be TRBD1 (6 bases). Germline CDR1 reads SNHLY; CDR2 reads FYNNEI. This CDR3 comprises 12 residues. Trimming removed 11 bases from V and 3 bases from J, with 13 bases in between. The chain's CDR3 is CAVQGPDTEAFF. The CDR3 nucleotides are TGTGCCGTCCAGGGGCCTGACACTGAAGCTTTCTTT.

The table lists this clonotype with a few counts. V gene TRBV7-6 combines with J gene TRBJ1-1; D might be TRBD1 (6 bases). V lost 3 bases, J lost 6 bases, and 11 bases lay in between. Germline V gene lookup returns CDR1 SGHVS and CDR2 FNYEAQ. This CDR3 comprises 13 residues. CDR3 DNA sequence: TGTGCCAGCAGCTTGGGGGCGGTACCTGAAGCTTTCTTT. This encodes CASSLGAVPEAFF.

There are a few counts of this clonotype. The chain employs TRBV4-1 and TRBJ2-1; 12 bases align to TRBD2. There are 19 residues in the CDR3. Germline V gene lookup returns CDR1 MGHRA and CDR2 YSYEKL. Trimming cost V 2 bases and J 7 bases; bases outside gene matches: 15. The CDR3 spells CASSQIPMRLAGGRNEQFF. In DNA, the CDR3 is TGCGCCAGCAGCCAAATCCCGATGCGGCTAGCGGGGGGGAGGAATGAGCAGTTCTTC.

The V call is TRBV28, the J call TRBJ2-7; 8 nucleotides line up with TRBD2. V was clipped by 3 bases and J by 4 bases; unmatched bases: 8. Germline-derived CDR1 and CDR2 are MDHEN and SYDVKM. The CDR3 loop spans 15 amino acids. CDR3 sequence: CASSFTGTRGYEQYV. The CDR3 DNA reads TGTGCCAGCAGTTTCACGGGGACTAGGGGATACGAGCAGTACGTC.

This clonotype was found many times. A read error may produce the germline difference seen at one junction end. The CDR3 sequence is CASSQAMNTEAFF. The CDR3 DNA reads as TGTGCCAGCAGCCAAGCCATGAACACTGAAGCTTTCTTT. The rearrangement links TRBV4-1 to TRBJ1-1; D gene ambiguous. This CDR3 region has 13 residues. The germline V gene encodes CDR1 MGHRA and CDR2 YSYEKL.

The chain employs TRBV28 and TRBJ2-3; D is ambiguous. V was clipped by 4 bases and J by 2 bases, with 13 bases between them. Germline CDR1 reads MDHEN; CDR2 reads SYDVKM. This CDR3 is 15 amino acids long. This CDR3 reads CASSSSPGFTDTQYF. CDR3 sequence (DNA): TGTGCCAGCAGTTCCTCTCCAGGTTTCACAGATACGCAGTATTTT. The variable domain in full, with the rest retrieved from reference TRBV28 and TRBJ2-3, is DVKVTQSSRYLVKRTGEKVFLECVQDMDHENMFWYRQDPGLGLRLIYFSYDVKMKEKGDIPEGYSVSREKKERFSLILESASTNQTSMYLCASSSSPGFTDTQYFGPGTRLTVL.

The chain carries TRBV7-3 and TRBJ2-3; 8 bases fit TRBD2. The ends lost 4 bases at V and 12 bases at J; junction bases unmatched: 9. The germline CDR1 and CDR2 sequences are SGHTA and FQGTGA. CDR3 length equals 13 residues. The CDR3 here is CASSSGSGTSQYF. In nucleotides, the CDR3 is TGTGCCAGCAGCTCCGGTAGCGGGACATCCCAGTATTTT.

V and J are TRBV29-1 and TRBJ2-7; 16 nucleotides line up with TRBD2. The CDR3 has 16 amino acids. The V segment lost 5 bases and the J segment 2 bases; nucleotides outside the gene matches: 6. Germline CDR1 reads SQVTM; CDR2 reads ANQGSEA. CDR3 in DNA: TGCAGCGTTAGGGGACTAGCGGGGGGGTGCGCCTACGAGCAGTACTTC. Encoded protein: CSVRGLAGGCAYEQYF.

This clonotype was seen only a few times. J is TRBJ2-7 and V is TRBV20-1, with 7 positions matching TRBD1. The CDR3 runs 12 residues. Germline CDR1 and CDR2: DFQATT and SNEGSKA (reference sequence). Unmatched junction bases numbered 3, after V lost 3 bases and J lost 4 bases. For the CDR3, the DNA is TGCAGTGCTAGTGCCAGGGGGTACGAGCAGTACGTC. As protein: CSASARGYEQYV.

This chain connects TRBV9 to TRBJ2-7; the match to TRBD2 covers 10 bases. Germline-derived CDR1 and CDR2 are SGDLS and YYNGEE. The CDR3 has 13 residues. The junction had 4 bases not matched to a gene; V was cut back by 3 bases and J by 7 bases. CDR3 in DNA: TGTGCCAGCAGCGGAGGGACTAGCGTTGAGCAGTACTTC. It codes for CASSGGTSVEQYF.

This clonotype has a count of ten or more. The chain is built from TRBV6-5 and TRBJ2-2; 7 positions agree with TRBD1. This CDR3 has 15 amino acids. V trimming: 2 bases; J trimming: 8 bases; junction bases outside the gene matches: 8. CDR1 is MNHEY and CDR2 is SVGAGI in the germline V gene. CDR3 loop: CASSYGDSVPGELFF. The CDR3 nucleotides are TGTGCCAGCAGTTACGGGGACAGCGTTCCGGGGGAGCTGTTTTTT.

The rearrangement links TRBV28 to TRBJ2-7; TRBD1 agrees at 9 bases. J gave up 4 bases and V 4 bases, and 8 bases lay outside the gene matches. The germline CDR1 and CDR2 sequences are MDHEN and SYDVKM. This CDR3 is built from 15 residues. The CDR3 here is CASSSRTGVAYEQYV. The CDR3, as DNA: TGTGCCAGCAGTTCCCGGACAGGGGTGGCTTACGAGCAGTACGTC.

The rearrangement uses TRBV24-1 and TRBJ2-5, with D perhaps TRBD2 (5 bases). CDR1 is KGHDR and CDR2 is SFDVKD in the germline V gene. CDR3 length: 14 residues. Trimming removed 1 base at V and 5 bases at J, with 10 bases between. The DNA of the CDR3 is TGTGCCACCAGTGATTTAAGCCCGGGGGAGACCCAGTACTTC. Its protein is CATSDLSPGETQYF.

J is TRBJ2-6 and V is TRBV6-1; D ambiguous. The germline gives CDR1 MNHNS, CDR2 SASEGT. Trimming cost V 7 bases and J 2 bases, with 18 bases left between them. CDR3 size: 17 residues. The DNA for the CDR3 is TGTGCCAGCACCCAAAAGCAGCCGGATCCTGGGGCCAACGTCCTGACTTTC. Translating gives CASTQKQPDPGANVLTF.

This chain uses TRBV29-1 with TRBJ2-7, with D tentatively TRBD2 (6 bases). Germline values: CDR1 SQVTM, CDR2 ANQGSEA. Trimming left V 6 bases short and J 4 bases short, with 10 bases between. The CDR3 covers 11 residues. CDR3 loop: CSVGSKYEQYF. CDR3 nucleotide sequence: TGCAGCGTCGGGAGTAAGTACGAGCAGTACTTC.

This clonotype has ten or more counts. The chain links TRBV7-9 to TRBJ2-1; 10 bases are a match to TRBD1. With 3 bases clipped from V and 4 bases from J, the junction kept 3 bases outside the gene matches. Per germline, CDR1 SEHNR and CDR2 FQNEAQ (reference sequence). The CDR3 runs 15 residues. The CDR3 DNA is TGTGCCAGCAGCTTTGGACAGGGGGGGTACAATGAGCAGTTCTTC. Amino acids: CASSFGQGGYNEQFF. The full variable domain, with the rest looked up from reference TRBV7-9 and TRBJ2-1, is DTGVSQNPRHKITKRGQNVTFRCDPISEHNRLYWYRQTLGQGPEFLTYFQNEAQLEKSRLLSDRFSAERPKGSFSTLEIQRTEQGDSAMYLCASSFGQGGYNEQFFGPGTRLTVL.

This clonotype was counted only a few times. The chain is built from TRBV4-1 and TRBJ2-1; D may match TRBD1 or TRBD2 (5 bases each). Trimming stripped 0 bases from V and 7 bases from J, with 13 bases between. This CDR3 spans 15 amino acids. Germline assignment: CDR1 MGHRA and CDR2 YSYEKL. The CDR3 DNA reads TGCGCCAGCAGCCAAGATCCCCTAGCAGGGAATGAGCAGTTCTTC. Amino acids: CASSQDPLAGNEQFF.

This clonotype was picked up a small number of times. This chain uses TRBV15 with TRBJ2-2; D not certain. The V end lost 0 bases, the J end lost 6 bases, and 2 bases lay between the germline ends. The CDR3 runs to 12 residues. CDR1 and CDR2 from the germline V gene are LNHNV and YYDKDF (reference sequence). This CDR3 is CATSREAGELFF. The DNA of the CDR3 is TGTGCCACCAGCAGAGAGGCCGGGGAGCTGTTTTTT.

This chain joins TRBV6-2 or TRBV6-3 and TRBJ2-1, with 12 bases that match TRBD2. The CDR3 has 15 residues. J was trimmed by 10 bases and V by 4 bases; bases with no gene match: 8. Germline CDR1 reads MNHEY; CDR2 reads SVGEGT. The CDR3 DNA reads as TGTGCCAGCAGTTCGAACCTAGCGGGAGGGGGGGAGCAGTTCTTC. The encoded protein is CASSSNLAGGGEQFF.

This clonotype was counted ten times or more. V and J are TRBV27 and TRBJ1-1; 8 bases fit TRBD1. CDR3 size: 15 residues. Trimming took 7 bases from V and 0 from J; bases not matched to a gene: 7. Germline CDR1 MNHEY, CDR2 SMNVEV (reference sequence). CDR3 sequence: CASTSGTGMNTEAFF. Here the CDR3 DNA reads TGTGCCAGCACCTCCGGGACAGGAATGAACACTGAAGCTTTCTTT.